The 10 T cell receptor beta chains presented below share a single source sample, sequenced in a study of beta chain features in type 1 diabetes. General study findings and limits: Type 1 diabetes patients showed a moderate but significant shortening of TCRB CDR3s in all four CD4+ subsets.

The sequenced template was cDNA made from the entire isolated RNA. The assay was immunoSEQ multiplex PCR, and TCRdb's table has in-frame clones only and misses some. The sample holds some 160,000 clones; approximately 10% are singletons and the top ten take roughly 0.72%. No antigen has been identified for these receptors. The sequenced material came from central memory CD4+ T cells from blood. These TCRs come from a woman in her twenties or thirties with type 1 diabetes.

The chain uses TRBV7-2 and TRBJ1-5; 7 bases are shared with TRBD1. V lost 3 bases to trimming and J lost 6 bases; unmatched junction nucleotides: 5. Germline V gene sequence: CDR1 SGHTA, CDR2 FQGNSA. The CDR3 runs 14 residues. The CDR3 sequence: CASSFDRAAQPQHF. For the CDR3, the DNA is TGTGCCAGCAGCTTTGACAGGGCGGCTCAGCCCCAGCATTTT. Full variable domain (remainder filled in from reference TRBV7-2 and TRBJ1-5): GAGVSQSPSNKVTEKGKDVELRCDPISGHTALYWYRQSLGQGLEFLIYFQGNSAPDKSGLPSDRFSAERTGGSVSTLTIQRTQQEDSAVYLCASSFDRAAQPQHFGDGTRLSIL.

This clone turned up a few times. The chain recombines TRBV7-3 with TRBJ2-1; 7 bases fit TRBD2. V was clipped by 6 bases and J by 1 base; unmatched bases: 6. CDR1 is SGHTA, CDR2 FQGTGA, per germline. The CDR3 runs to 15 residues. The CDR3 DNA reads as TGTGCCAGCAGACGTACTAGCGATTCCTACAATGAGCAGTTCTTC. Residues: CASRRTSDSYNEQFF. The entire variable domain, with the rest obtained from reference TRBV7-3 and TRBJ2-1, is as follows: GAGVSQTPSNKVTEKGKYVELRCDPISGHTALYWYRQSLGQGPEFLIYFQGTGAADDSGLPNDRFFAVRPEGSVSTLKIQRTERGDSAVYLCASRRTSDSYNEQFFGPGTRLTVL.

CDR3 sequence reads: CASSLDPGGQETQYF. The CDR3 nucleotides are TGTGCCAGCAGCTTGGACCCAGGGGGCCAAGAGACCCAGTACTTC. The chain couples TRBV5-4 to TRBJ2-5; 7 bases are shared with TRBD1. There are 15 residues in the CDR3. In germline, CDR1 is SGHNT, CDR2 YYREEE (reference sequence). The ends lost 0 bases at V and 1 base at J; junction bases unmatched: 3. The variable domain in full, completed from reference TRBV5-4 and TRBJ2-5, reads ETGVTQSPTHLIKTRGQQVTLRCSSQSGHNTVSWYQQALGQGPQFIFQYYREEENGRGNFPPRFSGLQFPNYSSELNVNALELDDSALYLCASSLDPGGQETQYFGPGTRLLVL.

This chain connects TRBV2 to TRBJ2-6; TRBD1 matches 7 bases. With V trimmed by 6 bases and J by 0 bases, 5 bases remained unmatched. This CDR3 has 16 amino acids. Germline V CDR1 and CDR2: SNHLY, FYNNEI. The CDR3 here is CASRFRDSSGANVLTF. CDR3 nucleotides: TGTGCCAGCAGATTCCGGGACAGCTCTGGGGCCAACGTCCTGACTTTC.

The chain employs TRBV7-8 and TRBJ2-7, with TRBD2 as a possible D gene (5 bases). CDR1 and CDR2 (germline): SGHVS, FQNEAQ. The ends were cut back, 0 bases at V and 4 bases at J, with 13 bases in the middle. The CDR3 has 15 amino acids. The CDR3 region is CASSLAPGIQYEQYF. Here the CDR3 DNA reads TGTGCCAGCAGCTTAGCACCCGGGATACAGTACGAGCAGTACTTC.

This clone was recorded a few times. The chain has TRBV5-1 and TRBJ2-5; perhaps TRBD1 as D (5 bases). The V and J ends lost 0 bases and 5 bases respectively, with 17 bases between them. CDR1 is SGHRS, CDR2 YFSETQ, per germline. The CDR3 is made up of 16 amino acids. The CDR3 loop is CASSLAGDSARETQYF. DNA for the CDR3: TGCGCCAGCAGCTTGGCTGGCGACAGCGCGCGGGAGACCCAGTACTTC.

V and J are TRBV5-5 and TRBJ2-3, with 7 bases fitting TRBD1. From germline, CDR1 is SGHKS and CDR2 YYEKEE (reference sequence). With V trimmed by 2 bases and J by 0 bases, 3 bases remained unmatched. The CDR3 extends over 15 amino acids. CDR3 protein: CASSLRTGSTDTQYF. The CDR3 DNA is TGTGCCAGCAGCTTAAGGACAGGTAGCACAGATACGCAGTATTTT.

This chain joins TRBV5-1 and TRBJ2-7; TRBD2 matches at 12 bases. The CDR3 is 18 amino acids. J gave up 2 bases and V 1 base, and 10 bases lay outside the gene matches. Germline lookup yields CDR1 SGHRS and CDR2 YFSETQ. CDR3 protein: CASSLNLAGGRRAYEQYF. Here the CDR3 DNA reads TGCGCCAGCAGCTTGAATCTAGCGGGAGGGAGGCGGGCCTACGAGCAGTACTTC.

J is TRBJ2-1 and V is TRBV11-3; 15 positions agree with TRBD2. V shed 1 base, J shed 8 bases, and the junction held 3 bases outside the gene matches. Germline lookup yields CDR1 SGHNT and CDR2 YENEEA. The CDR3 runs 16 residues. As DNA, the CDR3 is TGTGCCAGCAGCTTAGCAGGACTAGCGGGAGGGTATGAGCAGTTCTTC. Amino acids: CASSLAGLAGGYEQFF.

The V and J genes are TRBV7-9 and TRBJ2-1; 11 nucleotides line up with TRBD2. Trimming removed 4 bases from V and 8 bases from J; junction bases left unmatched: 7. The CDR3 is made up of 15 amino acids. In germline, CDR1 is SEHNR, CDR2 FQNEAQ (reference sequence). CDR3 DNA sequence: TGTGCCAGCAGCTCAACTAGCGGGAGAAGGTATGAGCAGTTCTTC. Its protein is CASSSTSGRRYEQFF.